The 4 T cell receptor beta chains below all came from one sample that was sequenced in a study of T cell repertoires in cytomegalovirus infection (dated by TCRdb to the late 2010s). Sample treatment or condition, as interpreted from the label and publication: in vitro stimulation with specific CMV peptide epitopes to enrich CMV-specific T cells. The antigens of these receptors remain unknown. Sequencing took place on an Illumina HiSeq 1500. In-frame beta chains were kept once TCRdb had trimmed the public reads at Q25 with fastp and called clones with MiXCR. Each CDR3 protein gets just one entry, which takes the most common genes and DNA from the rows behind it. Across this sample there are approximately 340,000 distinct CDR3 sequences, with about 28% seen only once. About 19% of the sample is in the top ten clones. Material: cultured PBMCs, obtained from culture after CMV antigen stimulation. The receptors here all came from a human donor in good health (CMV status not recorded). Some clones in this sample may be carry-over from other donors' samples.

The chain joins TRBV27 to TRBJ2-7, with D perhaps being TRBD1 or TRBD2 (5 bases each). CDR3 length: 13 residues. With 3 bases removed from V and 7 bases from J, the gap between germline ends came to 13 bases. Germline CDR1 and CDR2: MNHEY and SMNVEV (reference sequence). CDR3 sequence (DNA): TGTGCCAGCAGTTTTGGGGGATCGGGGGAGCAGTACTTC. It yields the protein CASSFGGSGEQYF.

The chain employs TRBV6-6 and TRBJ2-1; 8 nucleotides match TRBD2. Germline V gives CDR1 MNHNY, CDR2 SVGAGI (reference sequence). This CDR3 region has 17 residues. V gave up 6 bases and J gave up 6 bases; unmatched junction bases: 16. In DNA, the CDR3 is TGTGCCAGCAGCCACCGGGTCGGGGCGGGAGGCCCCAATGAGCAGTTCTTC. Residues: CASSHRVGAGGPNEQFF.

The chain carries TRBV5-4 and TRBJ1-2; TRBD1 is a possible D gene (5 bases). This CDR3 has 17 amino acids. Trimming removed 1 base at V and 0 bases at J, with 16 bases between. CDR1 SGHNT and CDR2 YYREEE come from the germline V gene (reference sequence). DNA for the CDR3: TGTGCCAGCAGCTTGCCCCAGGGACGCAGGACTAACTATGGCTACACCTTC. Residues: CASSLPQGRRTNYGYTF.

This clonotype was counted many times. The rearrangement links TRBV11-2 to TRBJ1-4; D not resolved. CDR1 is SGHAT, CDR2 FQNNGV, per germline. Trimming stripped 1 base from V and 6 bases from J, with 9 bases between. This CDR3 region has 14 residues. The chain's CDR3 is CASSLGRVDEKLFF. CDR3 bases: TGTGCCAGCAGCTTAGGACGAGTGGATGAAAAACTGTTTTTT.